This T cell receptor (beta chain) was found in a study of blood T cell repertoires in COVID-19. The cohort comprised adults aged about 18 to 90 years residing in 24 US areas. This table comes from immunoSEQ multiplex PCR, and its TCRdb copy is limited to in-frame clones, with some not included. This table has approximately 50,000 clones, around 73% appearing once. Sequencing was done on a sample of PBMCs or T cells enriched from blood (not recorded which). This TCR derives from a woman aged 45 to 65 with acute COVID-19.

The CDR3 is CASTQGETQYF. Written as DNA, the CDR3 is TGTGCCAGCACCCAGGGAGAGACCCAGTACTTC. This chain uses TRBV11-2 with TRBJ2-5, with D maybe TRBD1 (5 bases). V was clipped by 7 bases and J by 4 bases, with 7 bases between them. This CDR3 contains 11 residues. Germline V gene sequence: CDR1 SGHAT, CDR2 FQNNGV.